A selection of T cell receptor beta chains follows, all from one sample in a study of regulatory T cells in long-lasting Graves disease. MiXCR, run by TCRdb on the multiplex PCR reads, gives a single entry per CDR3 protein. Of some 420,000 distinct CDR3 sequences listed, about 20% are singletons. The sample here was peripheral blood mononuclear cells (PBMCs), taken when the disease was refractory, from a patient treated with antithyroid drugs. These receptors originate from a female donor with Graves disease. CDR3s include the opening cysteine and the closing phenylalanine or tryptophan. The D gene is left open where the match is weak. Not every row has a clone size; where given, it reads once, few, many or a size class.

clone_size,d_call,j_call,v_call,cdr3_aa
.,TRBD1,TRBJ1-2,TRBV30,CAWSRDRDYGYTF
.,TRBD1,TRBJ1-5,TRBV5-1,CASTSTGGGQPQHF
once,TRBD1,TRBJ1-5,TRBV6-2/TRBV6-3,CASSYWAAQGAQHF
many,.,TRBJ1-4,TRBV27,CASSSKGLTNEKLFF
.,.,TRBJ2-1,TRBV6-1,CASSESGRRHNEQLF
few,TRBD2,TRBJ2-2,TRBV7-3,CASSLIGGSAGELFF
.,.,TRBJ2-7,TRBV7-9,CASSLGWPGGVGQYF
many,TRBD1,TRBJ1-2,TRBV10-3,CAIGTGQGYGYTF
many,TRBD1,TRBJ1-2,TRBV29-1,CSVSDRGNFGYTF
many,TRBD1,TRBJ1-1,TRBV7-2,CASSYRGDTEAFF
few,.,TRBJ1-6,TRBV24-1,CATSDLDGHLHF
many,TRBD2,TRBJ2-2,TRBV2,CASRDLAGTGELFF
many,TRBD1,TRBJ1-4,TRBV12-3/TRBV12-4,CASSPSGTANEKLFF
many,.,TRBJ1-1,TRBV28,CASSPPRQINTEAFF
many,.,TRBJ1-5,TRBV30,CAWSRGRYQPQHF
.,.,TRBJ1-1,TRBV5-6,CASSLATAANTEAFF
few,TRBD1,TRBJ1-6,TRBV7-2,CASSPGQAGNNSPLHF
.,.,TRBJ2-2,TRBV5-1,CASSLGQRSHKFNTGELFF
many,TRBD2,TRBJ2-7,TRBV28,CASSSDPGSGVNSYEQYF
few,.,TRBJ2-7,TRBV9,CASSPPWGESPTYEQYF
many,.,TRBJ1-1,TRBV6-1,CASIAGDTEAFF
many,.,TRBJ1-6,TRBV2,CATKSSYNSPLHF
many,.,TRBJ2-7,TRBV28,CASSLLALTPYEQYF
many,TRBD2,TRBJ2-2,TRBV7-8,CASSLRRLAVNTGELFF
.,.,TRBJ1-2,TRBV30,CAWSPTVWGDENYGYTF
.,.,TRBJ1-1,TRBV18,CASSPGFPDNTEAFF
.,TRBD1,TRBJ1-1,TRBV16,CASSLGQALKEAFF
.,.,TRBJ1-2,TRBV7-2,CASSLAGTATYGYTF
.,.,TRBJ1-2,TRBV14,CASSQDPGTNYGYTF
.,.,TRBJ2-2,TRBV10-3,CAISEPGGGPSTGELFF
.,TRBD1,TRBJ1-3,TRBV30,CACLQGSGNTIYF
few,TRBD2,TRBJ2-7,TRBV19,CASASGGAYEQYF
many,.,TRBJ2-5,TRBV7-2,CASSSVRVTTQETQYF
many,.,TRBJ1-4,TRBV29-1,CSVESPLREKLFF
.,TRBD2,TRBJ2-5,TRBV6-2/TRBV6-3,CASRLTSGEETQYF
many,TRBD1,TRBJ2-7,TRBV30,CAWTTGTYEQYF
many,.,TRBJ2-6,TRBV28,CASGTTGANVLTF
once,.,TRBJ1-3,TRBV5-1,CASSLSDDAGNTIYF
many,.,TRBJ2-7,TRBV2,CASRARDGRKQYF
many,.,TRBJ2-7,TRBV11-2,CASSFRQAQGQYF
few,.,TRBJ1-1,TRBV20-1,CSAPKQRVGGAFF